These 5 T cell receptor beta chains were all obtained from the same sample, sequenced in a study of T cell clonotyping in hematopoietic cell transplantation. The protocol was immunoSEQ multiplex PCR, while the TCRdb copy is restricted to in-frame clones and leaves out a portion. The sample contains 13,000 to 15,000 clones, roughly 94% of which appear only once. This specimen was PBMCs, taken 30 days after allogeneic stem cell transplant. The receptors derive from a male patient between 60 and 69 years old who had an allogeneic stem cell transplant from an unrelated donor, so the T cells may come from the graft donor. Some clones in this sample may be carry-over from other donors' samples.

Only one count was recorded for this clone. The chain combines TRBV28 with TRBJ1-5, with D possibly TRBD1 on 5 matching bases. This CDR3 spans 15 amino acids. Trimming removed 4 bases from V and 2 bases from J, with 12 bases in between. Germline lookup yields CDR1 MDHEN and CDR2 SYDVKM. The CDR3 DNA sequence: TGTGCCAGCAGTTCCCCGAGGGGTGGCAATCAGCCCCAGCATTTT. Protein product: CASSSPRGGNQPQHF.

The rearrangement joins TRBV11-3 to TRBJ2-2; D call uncertain. The V gene lost 1 base and the J gene lost 6 bases, with 9 bases spanning the gap. This CDR3 comprises 14 residues. Germline-derived CDR1 and CDR2 are SGHNT and YENEEA. The CDR3: CASSLGLIPGELFF. The CDR3 coding sequence is TGTGCCAGCAGCTTAGGATTGATACCCGGGGAGCTGTTTTTT.

The rearrangement links TRBV30 to TRBJ2-7; perhaps TRBD1 as D (6 bases). V dropped 3 bases and J dropped 1 base, with 7 bases sitting between them. Germline V gene data show CDR1 as GTSNPN and CDR2 as SVGIG (reference sequence). This CDR3 is built from 12 residues. The CDR3 DNA follows: TGTGCCTGGAGGGGGACATCCTACGAGCAGTACTTC. Residues: CAWRGTSYEQYF. Full variable domain (remainder filled in from reference TRBV30 and TRBJ2-7): SQTIHQWPATLVQPVGSPLSLECTVEGTSNPNLYWYRQAAGRGLQLLFYSVGIGQISSEVPQNLSASRPQDRQFILSSKKLLLSDSGFYLCAWRGTSYEQYFGPGTRLTVT.

J is TRBJ2-7 and V is TRBV5-1; 7 positions match TRBD1. Germline V lookup: CDR1 SGHRS, CDR2 YFSETQ. CDR3 length: 14 residues. Unmatched junction bases numbered 5, after V lost 2 bases and J lost 3 bases. DNA of the CDR3: TGCGCCAGCAGCTTACAGGGGCCAGACTACGAGCAGTACTTC. Its translation: CASSLQGPDYEQYF.

This chain links TRBV7-2 with TRBJ2-3; unclear D gene. The CDR3 has 16 amino acids. CDR1 is SGHTA, CDR2 FQGNSA, per germline. V gave up 3 bases and J gave up 4 bases, with 17 bases separating them. CDR3: CASSFRHPRAADTQYF. DNA of the CDR3: TGTGCCAGCAGCTTCCGGCACCCCCGCGCGGCAGATACGCAGTATTTT.